This record looks at one T cell receptor (beta chain) sequence and its context. The antigen remains undetermined. This entry belongs to a study of OX40 agonist ivuxolimab in advanced cancers. Study at large: Those treated in dose escalation had hepatocellular carcinoma, melanoma, renal cell cancer or head and neck cancer. Of mixed ages from 23 to 79 and averaging around 60 years, the group was about 86% male. Overall study results and limits: At 0.1 to 3.0 mg/kg and by week 6, clonal expansion occurred in CD4+ and CD8+ blood T cells. Expanded peripheral T cells had an undetermined antigen specificity.

The repertoire was sequenced with immunoSEQ multiplex PCR; TCRdb's copy has only in-frame clones and lacks some. Among 80,000 to 100,000 clones listed, less than 95% were seen once. This sequence originates from an adult with an advanced solid tumor such as melanoma, head and neck, liver or kidney cancer. The sequenced sample was CD4+ or CD8+ T cells sorted from blood, obtained in a trial of the OX40 agonist ivuxolimab.

CDR3 coding DNA: TGTGCCAGCAGCCGGCTAATTCTGAAAGAAGCTGGAAACACCATATATTTT. This encodes CASSRLILKEAGNTIYF. This chain connects TRBV7-2 to TRBJ1-3; the D is unclear. Germline loops: CDR1 SGHTA, CDR2 FQGNSA. The CDR3 spans 17 residues. The ends were cut back, 5 bases at V and 2 bases at J, with 19 bases in the middle. Drawing the rest from reference TRBV7-2 and TRBJ1-3, the complete variable domain is GAGVSQSPSNKVTEKGKDVELRCDPISGHTALYWYRQSLGQGLEFLIYFQGNSAPDKSGLPSDRFSAERTGGSVSTLTIQRTQQEDSAVYLCASSRLILKEAGNTIYFGEGSWLTVV.